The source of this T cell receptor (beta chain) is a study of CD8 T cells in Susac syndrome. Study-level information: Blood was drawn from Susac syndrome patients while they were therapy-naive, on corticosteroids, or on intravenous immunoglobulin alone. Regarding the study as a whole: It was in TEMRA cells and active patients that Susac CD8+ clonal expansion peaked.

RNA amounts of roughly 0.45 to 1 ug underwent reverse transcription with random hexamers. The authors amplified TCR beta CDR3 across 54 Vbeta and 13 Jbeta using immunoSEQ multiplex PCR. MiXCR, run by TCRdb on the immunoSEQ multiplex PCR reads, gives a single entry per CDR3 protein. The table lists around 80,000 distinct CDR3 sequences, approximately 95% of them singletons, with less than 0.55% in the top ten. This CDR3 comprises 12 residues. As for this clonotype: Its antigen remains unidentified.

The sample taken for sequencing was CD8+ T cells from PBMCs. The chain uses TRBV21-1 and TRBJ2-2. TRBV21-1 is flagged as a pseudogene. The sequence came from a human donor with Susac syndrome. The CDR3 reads CASSKQPGELFF. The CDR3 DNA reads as TGTGCCAGCAGCAAGCAGCCGGGGGAGCTGTTTTTT.